The text below deals with one T cell receptor beta chain. The sample belongs to a study of T cell changes during pregnancy in multiple sclerosis. The CDR3 has 12 residues. The germline V gene encodes CDR1 SGHNT and CDR2 YENEEA. The V and J ends lost 2 bases and 6 bases respectively, with 8 bases between them. Clones were sequenced by immunoSEQ multiplex PCR, and TCRdb holds only the in-frame ones, with some missing. The table records roughly 100,000 clones, 91% of them present only once. This clonotype was obtained from a female donor in good health, enrolled as a control in a pregnancy study. The rearrangement joins TRBV11-3 to TRBJ2-7; D is perhaps TRBD2 (5 bases). The source was peripheral blood, collected after pregnancy. CDR3 nucleotides: TGTGCCAGCAGCTTATCGGGGAGCGAGCAGTACTTC. Its translation: CASSLSGSEQYF.